This record covers a single TCR beta chain. The antigen remains undetermined. V lost 0 bases to trimming and J lost 2 bases; unmatched junction nucleotides: 3. CDR3 length: 16 residues. Germline values: CDR1 WNHNN, CDR2 SYGVQD (reference sequence). The data were taken from a study of shared clonotypes between healthy human individuals. The repertoire was sequenced with immunoSEQ multiplex PCR; TCRdb's copy has only in-frame clones and lacks some. The sample holds 850,000 to 1,200,000 clones, under 80% seen once. General observations from the study: Rarefaction indicated that sorted-subset sequencing remained incomplete although depth was large. Donors were few, which limited the genetic and exposure-history diversity represented.

The sequenced sample was memory CD4+ T cells sorted from blood. Subset indicated: CD45RA-negative fraction. The chain has TRBV10-1 and TRBJ2-7, with 11 nucleotides matching TRBD1. This clonotype originated in a young man in good health. CDR3 sequence reads: CASSESGTGGTYEQYF. Written as DNA, the CDR3 is TGCGCCAGCAGTGAGTCGGGGACAGGGGGAACCTACGAGCAGTACTTC.